A single sample gave rise to the 2 T cell receptor beta chains below, sequenced in a study of preoperative IRX-2 immunotherapy in early breast cancer (dated by TCRdb to between 2019 and 2020). This specimen's treatment or condition label, per the study, means: preoperative locoregional IRX-2 cytokine immunotherapy. The library was generated by the immunoSEQ multiplex PCR assay. TCRdb obtained this table from immuneACCESS and retained in-frame rearrangements with V and J assigned. These tables miss some clones; where compared with another copy, unresolved V genes account for less than half of the shortfall, and the remainder is unexplained. The sample records roughly 27,000 clones, just under 80% of which are singletons. About 2.4% of the sample comes from the top ten. The input for sequencing was lymph node tissue, taken before IRX-2 immunotherapy. These receptors came from a human donor with breast cancer.

V is TRBV28 and J is TRBJ1-5; tentatively, D is TRBD1 (5 bases). CDR1 is MDHEN, CDR2 SYDVKM, per germline. The CDR3 runs to 12 residues. The V end was cut by 6 bases, the J end by 3 bases, with 6 bases between. DNA of the CDR3: TGTGCCAGCAGACAGGTCAATCAGCCCCAGCATTTT. It is translated as CASRQVNQPQHF.

This clone appeared a few times. The rearrangement joins TRBV6-8 to TRBJ2-2; TRBD2 matches at 8 bases. Germline V gives CDR1 MNHGY, CDR2 SAAAGT. The V gene end was trimmed by 5 bases and the J gene end by 4 bases; junction bases not matched to a gene: 9. The CDR3 contains 16 residues. The CDR3 region is CASSPRLALITGELFF. The CDR3 DNA reads TGTGCCAGCAGTCCAAGACTAGCGCTAATCACCGGGGAGCTGTTTTTT.